The 29 T cell receptor beta chains reported below all come from one sample, sequenced in a study of control samples from healthy donors and cancer patients. Clones were sequenced by immunoSEQ multiplex PCR, and TCRdb holds only the in-frame ones, with some missing. The table shows roughly 63,000 clones, with roughly 90% occurring only once. The material sequenced was PBMCs. The receptor set was obtained from a man aged 35 to 55 with colorectal cancer.

V and J are TRBV4-1 and TRBJ2-7; 11 bases line up with TRBD2. The CDR3 contains 16 residues. Germline CDR1 and CDR2: MGHRA and YSYEKL. V dropped 4 bases and J dropped 2; count of bases not matched to a gene: 7. The CDR3 is CASSRGTSGSTYEQYF. In DNA, the CDR3 is TGCGCCAGCAGCCGCGGCACTAGCGGGAGTACCTACGAGCAGTACTTC.

The V gene is TRBV28, the J gene TRBJ1-2; weak D call: TRBD1 (5 bases). V dropped 10 bases and J dropped 7 bases, with 16 bases sitting between them. CDR1 and CDR2 from the germline V gene are MDHEN and SYDVKM. CDR3 size: 12 residues. CDR3 loop: CAIPGGVGGYTF. CDR3 bases: TGTGCCATCCCGGGGGGGGTCGGTGGCTACACCTTC.

The rearrangement joins TRBV19 to TRBJ1-6; 7 nucleotides match TRBD1. The CDR3 covers 15 residues. The germline V gene has CDR1 LNHDA and CDR2 SQIVND (reference sequence). The V gene end was trimmed by 6 bases and the J gene end by 10 bases; junction bases not matched to a gene: 12. CDR3 residues: CASSSGAGGKSPLHF. The CDR3, as DNA: TGTGCCAGTAGCTCGGGGGCAGGGGGAAAGTCACCCCTCCACTTT.

This CDR3 is CASSLRGTLSNQPQHF. In DNA form, the CDR3 reads TGTGCCAGCAGCTTGCGGGGGACCCTTAGCAATCAGCCCCAGCATTTT. The chain employs TRBV5-5 and TRBJ1-5, with D perhaps matching TRBD1 (5 bases). The CDR3 spans 16 residues. Trimming cost V 1 base and J 0 bases, with 11 bases left between them. Germline V gene sequence: CDR1 SGHKS, CDR2 YYEKEE (reference sequence).

The V and J genes are TRBV27 and TRBJ1-1; D is ambiguous. The CDR3 contains 11 residues. Germline CDR1 is MNHEY and CDR2 is SMNVEV (reference sequence). Deletions cut 4 bases from V and 10 bases from J, with 10 bases between. CDR3 in amino acids: CASSSKWRAFF. Written as DNA, the CDR3 is TGTGCCAGCAGTTCAAAATGGAGAGCTTTCTTT.

The chain has TRBV3-1 (or the pseudogene TRBV3-2) and TRBJ2-7; possible D gene TRBD1, 6 bases. V gave up 0 bases and J gave up 3 bases, with 9 bases separating them. The CDR3 covers 14 residues. Germline V gene data show CDR1 as LGHDT and CDR2 as YNNKEL (reference sequence). The CDR3 spells CASSQEGHHYEQYF. For the CDR3, the DNA is TGTGCCAGCAGCCAAGAGGGACACCACTACGAGCAGTACTTC.

The rearrangement links TRBV19 to TRBJ1-3, with no clear D. V gave up 4 bases and J gave up 4 bases, with 5 bases separating them. In germline, CDR1 is LNHDA, CDR2 SQIVND (reference sequence). This CDR3 has 12 residues. CDR3 bases: TGTGCCAGTAGTACCAGCGGAAACACCATATATTTT. It yields the protein CASSTSGNTIYF.

This chain links TRBV5-1 with TRBJ2-7; D uncertain. This CDR3 is built from 14 residues. The V gene lost 0 bases and the J gene lost 1 base, with 8 bases spanning the gap. The V gene's germline CDR1 is SGHRS and CDR2 YFSETQ. The CDR3 sequence: CASSLADGSYEQYF. In nucleotides, the CDR3 is TGCGCCAGCAGCTTGGCCGATGGTTCCTACGAGCAGTACTTC.

This clone was detected only once. The CDR3, as DNA: TGTGCCAGCAGCGGACAGGGACCCAATTATAATCAGCCCCAGCATTTT. This sequence encodes CASSGQGPNYNQPQHF. This chain links TRBV2 with TRBJ1-5; 8 positions match TRBD1. This CDR3 spans 16 amino acids. V lost 6 bases and J lost 4; bases outside the gene matches: 11. CDR1 and CDR2 from the germline V gene are SNHLY and FYNNEI.

The DNA for the CDR3 is TGTGCCACCAGTGATCCCGGGGACGGGGTCACAGATACGCAGTATTTT. It is translated as CATSDPGDGVTDTQYF. This chain joins TRBV24-1 and TRBJ2-3; D is tentatively TRBD1 or TRBD2 (5 bases each). The ends were cut back, 3 bases at V and 2 bases at J, with 14 bases in the middle. Germline assignment: CDR1 KGHDR and CDR2 SFDVKD. This CDR3 region has 16 residues.

V gene TRBV3-1 (or the pseudogene TRBV3-2) combines with J gene TRBJ2-7; D might be TRBD1 (6 bases). Germline loops: CDR1 LGHDT, CDR2 YNNKEL (reference sequence). CDR3 length equals 16 residues. V lost 4 bases and J lost 1, with 17 bases in between. CDR3 coding DNA: TGTGCCAGCAGCCCAGGGGCTAGCATCTCTTCCTACGAGCAGTACTTC. Protein: CASSPGASISSYEQYF.

The J gene is TRBJ1-1, the V gene TRBV28; D possibly corresponds to TRBD1 (6 bases). This CDR3 has 14 residues. Trimming removed 7 bases at V and 8 bases at J, with 20 bases between. Germline CDR1 and CDR2: MDHEN and SYDVKM. The CDR3 loop reads CASIRGGGGLEAFF. The CDR3 coding sequence is TGTGCCAGCATCCGAGGGGGGGGAGGGTTGGAAGCTTTCTTT.

V gene TRBV11-2 combines with J gene TRBJ2-7; D gene uncertain. Germline V gene lookup returns CDR1 SGHAT and CDR2 FQNNGV. V gave up 3 bases and J gave up 3 bases, with 12 bases separating them. CDR3 size: 14 residues. CDR3 sequence: CASSFGPNDYEQYF. CDR3 nucleotides: TGTGCCAGCAGCTTCGGTCCCAACGACTACGAGCAGTACTTC.

This clone has a single count. J is TRBJ2-1 and V is TRBV5-1, with a weak D call TRBD1 (6 bases). V shed 2 bases and J shed 9 bases, with 15 bases lying between them. The CDR3 spans 14 residues. Germline values: CDR1 SGHRS, CDR2 YFSETQ. The CDR3 DNA reads as TGCGCCAGCAGCTTACCTACAGGGTACGGTGAGCAGTTCTTC. Translated, it gives CASSLPTGYGEQFF.

This chain uses TRBV6-5 with TRBJ1-3, with a possible D match to TRBD1 (6 bases). V was pared by 2 bases and J by 0 bases, with 8 bases between. CDR1 is MNHEY and CDR2 is SVGAGI in the germline V gene. This CDR3 contains 15 residues. Here the CDR3 reads CASSYQGSSGNTIYF. The CDR3, as DNA: TGTGCCAGCAGTTACCAGGGGTCCTCTGGAAACACCATATATTTT.

The genes are TRBV4-2 and TRBJ2-2, with D perhaps assigned TRBD1 or TRBD2 (5 bases each). The CDR3 spans 16 residues. Trimming cost V 2 bases and J 7 bases, with 17 bases left between them. Germline V gene lookup returns CDR1 LGHNA and CDR2 YNFKEQ. CDR3 sequence (DNA): TGTGCCAGCAGCCAAATTAATCAGGGACGAATCGGGGAGCTGTTTTTT. Amino acid sequence: CASSQINQGRIGELFF.

The gene calls are TRBV6-5 and TRBJ1-3; D is possibly TRBD1 (5 bases). The germline CDR1 and CDR2 sequences are MNHEY and SVGAGI. The length of the CDR3 is 15 residues. Trimming left V 5 bases short and J 0 bases short, with 11 bases between. The CDR3 region is CASSRTSGSGNTIYF. As DNA, the CDR3 is TGTGCCAGCAGTCGGACAAGCGGCTCTGGAAACACCATATATTTT.

The rearrangement links TRBV18 to TRBJ1-1; D gene ambiguous. Germline V lookup: CDR1 KGHSH, CDR2 LQKENI. Deletions cut 8 bases from V and 3 bases from J, with 16 bases between. This CDR3 contains 14 residues. The CDR3 reads CASTPLRVDTEAFF. CDR3 nucleotides: TGTGCCAGCACCCCTTTAAGAGTGGACACTGAAGCTTTCTTT.

A single count supports this clone. The CDR3, as DNA: TGTGCCAGTACCCCTATCTCGACAGGGGTTTTCCATGGCTACACCTTC. As protein: CASTPISTGVFHGYTF. The chain is built from TRBV19 and TRBJ1-2, with 8 bases aligning to TRBD1. Germline V gene sequence: CDR1 LNHDA, CDR2 SQIVND (reference sequence). With 7 bases clipped from V and 6 bases from J, the junction kept 16 bases outside the gene matches. This CDR3 region has 16 residues. The variable domain in full, with the rest retrieved from reference TRBV19 and TRBJ1-2, is DGGITQSPKYLFRKEGQNVTLSCEQNLNHDAMYWYRQDPGQGLRLIYYSQIVNDFQKGDIAEGYSVSREKKESFPLTVTSAQKNPTAFYLCASTPISTGVFHGYTFGSGTRLTVV.

The rearrangement links TRBV12-3 or TRBV12-4 to TRBJ2-7, with a weak D call TRBD2 (5 bases). The CDR3 covers 13 residues. V was cut by 6 bases and J by 1 base, with 10 bases left in between. This CDR3 is CASSKGLSYEQYF. In DNA, the CDR3 is TGTGCCAGCAGCAAAGGACTGTCCTACGAGCAGTACTTC.

The chain uses TRBV2 and TRBJ2-1; D unresolved. This CDR3 has 15 residues. Germline values: CDR1 SNHLY, CDR2 FYNNEI. Trimming cost V 7 bases and J 1 base, with 14 bases left between them. The CDR3 here is CASKPRGISYNEQFF. CDR3 in DNA: TGTGCCAGCAAACCGAGAGGTATATCCTACAATGAGCAGTTCTTC.

V and J are TRBV6-5 and TRBJ2-7, with 9 bases matching TRBD2. Germline V gene sequence: CDR1 MNHEY, CDR2 SVGAGI. The CDR3 loop spans 15 amino acids. The V gene end was trimmed by 8 bases and the J gene end by 4 bases; junction bases not matched to a gene: 12. CDR3 loop: CASVRIAGGPYEQYF. The CDR3 DNA reads as TGTGCCAGCGTCCGAATTGCGGGGGGGCCATACGAGCAGTACTTC.

This chain links TRBV11-2 with TRBJ1-2; possible D gene TRBD1, 5 bases. From germline, CDR1 is SGHAT and CDR2 FQNNGV. The V end lost 5 bases, the J end lost 7 bases, and 20 bases lay between the germline ends. The CDR3 is made up of 15 amino acids. CDR3 nucleotide sequence: TGTGCCAGCAGCGTTGGGGCCAGAGCCCTTTTTGGCTACACCTTC. Translating it yields CASSVGARALFGYTF.

The genes are TRBV4-1 and TRBJ2-7, with D perhaps matching TRBD1 (6 bases). Germline-derived CDR1 and CDR2 are MGHRA and YSYEKL. Trimming left V 2 bases short and J 9 bases short, with 17 bases between. CDR3 length equals 14 residues. CDR3 protein: CASSQNRDPKVQYF. The CDR3 region has the DNA TGCGCCAGCAGCCAAAACAGGGACCCGAAGGTGCAGTACTTC.

This sequence joins TRBV7-3 and TRBJ2-5, with D possibly matching TRBD1 (5 bases). V lost 5 bases to trimming and J lost 5 bases, with 15 bases between them. This CDR3 comprises 14 residues. The germline V gene has CDR1 SGHTA and CDR2 FQGTGA. CDR3 nucleotide sequence: TGTGCCAGCAGCCCAATGGGGCTGCGGGAGACCCAGTACTTC. Protein: CASSPMGLRETQYF.

The chain's CDR3 is CASSVASDRVQETQYF. The CDR3 region has the DNA TGTGCCAGCAGCGTAGCTTCCGACAGAGTCCAAGAGACCCAGTACTTC. J is TRBJ2-5 and V is TRBV9, with D tentatively TRBD1 (5 bases). Germline V lookup: CDR1 SGDLS, CDR2 YYNGEE. The CDR3 consists of 16 residues. Trimming stripped 0 bases from V and 1 base from J, with 13 bases between.

This sequence joins TRBV5-1 and TRBJ1-1; D is perhaps TRBD1 (5 bases). The CDR3 length is 15 residues. Germline-derived CDR1 and CDR2 are SGHRS and YFSETQ. V gave up 4 bases and J gave up 0 bases, with 13 bases separating them. For the CDR3, the DNA is TGCGCCAGCAGCAAGCTGGGGGTTATGAACACTGAAGCTTTCTTT. This sequence encodes CASSKLGVMNTEAFF.

This clone was seen a handful of times. This sequence joins TRBV5-8 and TRBJ2-2; the match to TRBD1 covers 9 bases. Germline V lookup: CDR1 SGHTS, CDR2 YDEGEE. The V segment lost 0 bases and the J segment 6 bases; nucleotides outside the gene matches: 6. This CDR3 is built from 16 residues. CDR3 DNA sequence: TGTGCCAGCAGCTTGGTGGCTGGACAGGGGCCCGGGGAGCTGTTTTTT. This codes for CASSLVAGQGPGELFF.

V is TRBV7-3 and J is TRBJ1-3, with TRBD1 as a possible D gene (5 bases). Looked up from germline, CDR1 is SGHTA and CDR2 is FQGTGA. The CDR3 loop spans 15 amino acids. The V end lost 5 bases, the J end lost 8 bases, and 19 bases lay between the germline ends. The CDR3 protein is CASSLSGDVPHTIYF. CDR3 coding DNA: TGTGCCAGCAGCCTCTCGGGGGACGTCCCTCACACCATATATTTT.